In this sample, the clone carrying this T cell receptor beta chain turned up once. The antigen is unknown. This sample is drawn from a study of vaccination effects on CD4 cells after COVID-19. CDR1 is SQVTM, CDR2 ANQGSEA, per germline. There are 15 residues in the CDR3. Trimming cost V 6 bases and J 7 bases, with 22 bases left between them. Sequencing was preceded by expansion of antigen-specific CD4+ T cells with viral peptide pools in the ViraFEST assay. The culture ran for approximately 10 days, and then CD4+ T cells were isolated. Neither prior SARS-CoV-2 infection nor positive nucleocapsid antibodies were present in the vaccine recipients. Sequencing used immunoSEQ multiplex PCR; TCRdb keeps in-frame clones, though not all of them. The sample holds 70,000 or so clones, roughly 79% seen once.

The rearrangement uses TRBV29-1 and TRBJ2-1; D is perhaps TRBD2 (6 bases). This receptor was taken from a human donor who received a COVID-19 vaccine. Source: CD4+ T cells from PBMCs cultured with HCoV-NL63 spike peptides, taken before COVID-19 vaccination. CDR3 in amino acids: CSVQSSSGEWNEQFF. The CDR3 nucleotides are TGCAGCGTGCAAAGCTCGTCGGGGGAATGGAATGAGCAGTTCTTC.